The 8 T cell receptor beta chains given below trace back to one sample, sequenced in a study of shared clonotypes between healthy human individuals. The data were produced by immunoSEQ multiplex PCR, yet TCRdb's version contains in-frame clones alone and is incomplete. Counted here are around 1.5 million clones, around 98% occurring once; the ten biggest clones make up about 0.45%. Input material: naive CD4+ T cells sorted from blood. Stated subset: CD45RA+ positively selected. Every receptor here comes from a young man in good health.

V gene TRBV11-2 combines with J gene TRBJ2-1; D gene ambiguous. This CDR3 contains 13 residues. The V and J ends lost 2 bases and 5 bases respectively, with 7 bases between them. Per the germline V gene, CDR1 is SGHAT and CDR2 is FQNNGV. CDR3 region: CASSLSVDNEQFF. In DNA form, the CDR3 reads TGTGCCAGCAGCTTATCTGTTGACAATGAGCAGTTCTTC.

This chain links TRBV18 with TRBJ1-5; no firm D call. Trimming left V 3 bases short and J 5 bases short, with 11 bases between. This CDR3 has 14 amino acids. Germline V gene data show CDR1 as KGHSH and CDR2 as LQKENI. CDR3 protein: CASSPRRGDQPQHF. The CDR3 region has the DNA TGTGCCAGCTCACCGAGACGCGGGGATCAGCCCCAGCATTTT.

The CDR3 spells CASSRTSGGYNEQFF. In DNA form, the CDR3 reads TGTGCCAGCAGCAGGACTAGCGGGGGATACAATGAGCAGTTCTTC. The genes are TRBV25-1 and TRBJ2-1; 13 nucleotides match TRBD2. Trimming removed 6 bases from V and 4 bases from J; junction bases left unmatched: 3. The CDR3 is 15 amino acids. Germline CDR1 MGHDK, CDR2 SYGVNS.

As for this clone: Other DNA sequences in the sample encode the same CDR3. The chain is built from TRBV20-1 and TRBJ2-5; no clear D gene. The CDR3 is made up of 11 amino acids. CDR1 and CDR2 from the germline V gene are DFQATT and SNEGSKA (reference sequence). V was shortened by 3 bases and J by 4 bases, with 6 bases between the two germline ends. The CDR3 loop reads CSASGGETQYF. CDR3 DNA: TGCAGTGCTAGCGGCGGAGAGACCCAGTACTTC.

The chain uses TRBV4-1 and TRBJ2-7, with TRBD1 matching over 7 bases. This CDR3 has 16 residues. Germline CDR1 and CDR2: MGHRA and YSYEKL. J gave up 2 bases and V 0 bases, and 7 bases lay outside the gene matches. CDR3: CASSQDPTGAPYEQYF. In DNA, the CDR3 is TGCGCCAGCAGCCAAGACCCTACAGGGGCACCCTACGAGCAGTACTTC.

The chain couples TRBV7-8 to TRBJ2-2; 9 bases are shared with TRBD1. J was trimmed by 7 bases and V by 6 bases; bases with no gene match: 12. This CDR3 is built from 16 residues. Germline CDR1 and CDR2: SGHVS and FQNEAQ. CDR3 nucleotides: TGTGCCAGCAGAGAAACACCGGGACAGGGAAACGGGGAGCTGTTTTTT. This codes for CASRETPGQGNGELFF.

The chain uses TRBV18 and TRBJ1-2; tentative D call: TRBD1 (5 bases). The V gene's germline CDR1 is KGHSH and CDR2 LQKENI. Trimming removed 5 bases at V and 7 bases at J, with 20 bases between. The CDR3 is 15 residues long. The CDR3 DNA reads as TGTGCCAGCTCAGAACGGAACGGGGGGATCGGTGGCTACACCTTC. The encoded protein is CASSERNGGIGGYTF.

The rearrangement joins TRBV29-1 to TRBJ1-4, with D unclear. V was cut by 6 bases and J by 5 bases, with 13 bases left in between. The germline V gene has CDR1 SQVTM and CDR2 ANQGSEA. The CDR3 is made up of 13 amino acids. The CDR3 here is CSVRGGRNEKLFF. In DNA form, the CDR3 reads TGCAGCGTGCGGGGAGGTAGAAATGAAAAACTGTTTTTT.